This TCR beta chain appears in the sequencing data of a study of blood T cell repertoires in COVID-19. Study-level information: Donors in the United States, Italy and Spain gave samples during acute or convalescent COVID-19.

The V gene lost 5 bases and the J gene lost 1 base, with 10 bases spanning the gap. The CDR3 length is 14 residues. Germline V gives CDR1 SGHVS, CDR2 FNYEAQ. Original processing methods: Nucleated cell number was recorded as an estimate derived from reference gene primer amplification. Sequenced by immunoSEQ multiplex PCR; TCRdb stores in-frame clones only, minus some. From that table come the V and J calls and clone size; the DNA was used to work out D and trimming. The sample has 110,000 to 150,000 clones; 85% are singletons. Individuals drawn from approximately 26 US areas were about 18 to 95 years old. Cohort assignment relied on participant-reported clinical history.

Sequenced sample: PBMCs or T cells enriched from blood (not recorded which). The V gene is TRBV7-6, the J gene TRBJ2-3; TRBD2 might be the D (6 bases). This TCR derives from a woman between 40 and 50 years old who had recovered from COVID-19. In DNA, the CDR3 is TGTGCCAGCAGCCGCTGGGGGGGCACAGATACGCAGTATTTT. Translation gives CASSRWGGTDTQYF.